This paragraph reports one T cell receptor beta chain. Its antigen is undetermined. This entry is derived from a study of cytomegalovirus exposure and HLA in healthy donors. Healthy bone marrow donors formed the donor group. Looked up from germline, CDR1 is DFQATT and CDR2 is SNEGSKA (reference sequence). CDR3 length: 11 amino acids. Trimming shortened V by 3 bases and J by 8 bases, and 10 bases separated the two germline ends. 13 Jbeta primers and 60 Vbeta primers were used for the PCR. Libraries were prepared by immunoSEQ multiplex PCR; TCRdb keeps only in-frame clonotypes and omits some of them. The table shows 140,000 or so clones, with about 75% occurring only once. Study-wide findings and caveats: In a later analysis, donors in an Asian-associated ancestry cluster reportedly had fewer N-insertions in productive TCRs than the cohort mean. Later analysis found that TCR beta chains associated with HLA were more clonally expanded than other, equally common chains.

The receptor comes from a woman in her twenties or thirties in good health and CMV-seronegative. Sequencing was performed on PBMCs. This sequence joins TRBV20-1 and TRBJ1-2, with D unclear. The CDR3 nucleotides read TGCAGTGCTAGTCAGACTTGGGGCTACACCTTC. It codes for CSASQTWGYTF.